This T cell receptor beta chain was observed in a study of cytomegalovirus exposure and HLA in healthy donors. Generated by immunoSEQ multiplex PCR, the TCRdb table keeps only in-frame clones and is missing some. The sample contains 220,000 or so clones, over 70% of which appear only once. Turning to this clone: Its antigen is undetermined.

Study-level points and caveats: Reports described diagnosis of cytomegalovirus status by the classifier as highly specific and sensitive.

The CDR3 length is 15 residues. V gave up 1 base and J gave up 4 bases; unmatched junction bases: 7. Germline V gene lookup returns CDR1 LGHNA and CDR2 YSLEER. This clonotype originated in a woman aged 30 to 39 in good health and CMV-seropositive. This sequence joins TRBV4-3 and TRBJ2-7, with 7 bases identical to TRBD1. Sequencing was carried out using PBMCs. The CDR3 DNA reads TGCGCCAGCAGCCAAGCCACAGGGGCCCCTTACGAGCAGTACTTC. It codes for CASSQATGAPYEQYF.